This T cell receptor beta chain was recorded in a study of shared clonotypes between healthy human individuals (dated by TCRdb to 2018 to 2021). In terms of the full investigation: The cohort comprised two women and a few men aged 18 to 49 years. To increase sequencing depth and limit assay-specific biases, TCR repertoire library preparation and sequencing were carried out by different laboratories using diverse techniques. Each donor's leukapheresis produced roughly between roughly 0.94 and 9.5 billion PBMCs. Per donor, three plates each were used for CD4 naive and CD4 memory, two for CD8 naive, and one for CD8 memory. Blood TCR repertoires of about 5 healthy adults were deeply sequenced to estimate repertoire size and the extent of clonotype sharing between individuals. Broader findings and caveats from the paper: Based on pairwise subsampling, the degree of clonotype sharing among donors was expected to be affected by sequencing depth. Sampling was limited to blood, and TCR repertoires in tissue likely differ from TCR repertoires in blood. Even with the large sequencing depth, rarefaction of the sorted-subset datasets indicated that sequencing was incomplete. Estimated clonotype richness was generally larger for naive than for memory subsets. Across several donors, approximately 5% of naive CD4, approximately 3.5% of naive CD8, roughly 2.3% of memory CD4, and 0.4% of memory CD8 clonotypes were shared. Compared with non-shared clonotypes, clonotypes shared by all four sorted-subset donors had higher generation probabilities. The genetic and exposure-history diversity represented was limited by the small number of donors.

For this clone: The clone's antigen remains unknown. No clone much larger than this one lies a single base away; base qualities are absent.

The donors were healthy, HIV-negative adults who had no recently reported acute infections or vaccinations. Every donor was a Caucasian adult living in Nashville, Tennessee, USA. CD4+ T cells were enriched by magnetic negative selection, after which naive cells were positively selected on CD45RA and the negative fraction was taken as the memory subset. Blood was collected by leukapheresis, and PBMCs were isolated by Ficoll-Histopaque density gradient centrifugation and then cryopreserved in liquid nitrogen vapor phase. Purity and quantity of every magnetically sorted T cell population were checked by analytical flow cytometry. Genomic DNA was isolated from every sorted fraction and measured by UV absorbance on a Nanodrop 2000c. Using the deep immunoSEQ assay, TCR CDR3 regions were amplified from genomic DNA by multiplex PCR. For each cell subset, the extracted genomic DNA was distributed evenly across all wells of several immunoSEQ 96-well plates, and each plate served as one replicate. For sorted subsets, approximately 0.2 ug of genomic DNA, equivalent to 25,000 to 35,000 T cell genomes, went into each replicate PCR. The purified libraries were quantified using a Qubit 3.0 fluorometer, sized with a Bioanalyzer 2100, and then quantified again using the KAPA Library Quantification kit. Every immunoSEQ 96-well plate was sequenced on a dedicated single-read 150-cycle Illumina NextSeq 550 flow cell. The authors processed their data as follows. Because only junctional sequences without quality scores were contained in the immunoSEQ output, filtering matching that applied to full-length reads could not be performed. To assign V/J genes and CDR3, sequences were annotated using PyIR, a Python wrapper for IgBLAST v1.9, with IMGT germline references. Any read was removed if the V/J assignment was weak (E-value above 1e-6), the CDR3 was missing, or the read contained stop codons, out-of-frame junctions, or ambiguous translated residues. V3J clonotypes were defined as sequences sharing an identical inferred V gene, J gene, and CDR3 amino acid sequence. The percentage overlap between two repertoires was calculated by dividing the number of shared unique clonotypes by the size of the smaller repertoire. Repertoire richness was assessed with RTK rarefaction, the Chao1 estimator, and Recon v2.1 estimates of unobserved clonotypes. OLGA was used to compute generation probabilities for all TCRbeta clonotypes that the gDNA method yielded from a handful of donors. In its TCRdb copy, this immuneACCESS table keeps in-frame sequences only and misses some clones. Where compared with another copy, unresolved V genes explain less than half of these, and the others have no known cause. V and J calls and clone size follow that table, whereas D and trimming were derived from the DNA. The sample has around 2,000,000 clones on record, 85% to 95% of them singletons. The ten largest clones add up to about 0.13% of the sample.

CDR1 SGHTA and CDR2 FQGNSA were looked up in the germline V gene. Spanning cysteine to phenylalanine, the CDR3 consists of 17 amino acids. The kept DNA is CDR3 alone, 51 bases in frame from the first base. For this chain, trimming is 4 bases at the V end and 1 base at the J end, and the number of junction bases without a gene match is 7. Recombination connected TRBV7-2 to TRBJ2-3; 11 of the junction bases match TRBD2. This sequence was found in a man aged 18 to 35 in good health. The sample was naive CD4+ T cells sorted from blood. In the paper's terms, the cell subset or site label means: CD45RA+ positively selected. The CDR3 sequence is CASSYVTSGTGTDTQYF. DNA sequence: TGTGCCAGCAGCTACGTGACTAGCGGGACGGGCACAGATACGCAGTATTTT.